Listed below are T cell receptor beta chains from one sample, sequenced in a study of blood T cells in healthy people across ages. Using its own MiXCR run on the 5' RACE reads, TCRdb lists one record per CDR3 protein. Of fewer than 2,000,000 distinct CDR3 sequences listed, about two fifths are singletons. The sequenced sample consisted of blood. The receptor set was obtained from a human donor in good health. CDR3s leave out the opening cysteine and the closing phenylalanine or tryptophan. D genes are given only for firm matches.

v_call d_call cdr3_length cdr3_aa
TRBV29-1 TRBD2 10 SVRLAGYEQY
TRBV9 TRBD2 13 ASSVGGLAGETQY
TRBV10-3 TRBD1 13 AIGGDREYNSPLH
TRBV11-2 TRBD1 12 TSSPDRGPHEQY
TRBV29-1 TRBD1 10 SATGSSDTQY
TRBV24-1 . 13 ATSDSGRGNQPQH
TRBV12-3/TRBV12-4 TRBD2 14 ASGRLAGASTDTQY
TRBV20-1 TRBD2 11 SAAPGGSYEQF
TRBV20-1 . 11 SASLGMNTEAF
TRBV4-3 TRBD1 14 AGSHLRTGGPYEQY
TRBV7-6 . 12 ASSLVRVDGERF
TRBV2 . 15 ASRSSPMYWESYEQY
TRBV11-3 . 13 ASSSYGASTDTQY
TRBV15 . 14 ATIAWPGITTYEQY
TRBV20-1 TRBD1 12 SLRDRGREETQY
TRBV12-3/TRBV12-4 . 11 ASSLRVGNTIY
TRBV5-6 . 12 VSSAISGANVLT
TRBV3-1 TRBD2 14 ASSHKAGGIVYGQY
TRBV20-1 TRBD1 13 SARGQGVLSHEQY
TRBV2 TRBD1 13 ASSAAGTGAYEQY
TRBV2 TRBD1 13 ASATGAAGGETQY
TRBV5-1 . 12 ASSLTGSMDEQY
TRBV15 . 10 ATSRGGVEQF
TRBV5-1 TRBD2 14 ASSFGSGGDYNEQF
TRBV20-1 . 12 SARARTPNYGYT
TRBV12-3/TRBV12-4 TRBD2 12 ASRLAGGVNEQF
TRBV12-3/TRBV12-4 TRBD1 12 ASSYGQGFDEQF
TRBV4-1 TRBD1 14 ASSRVTGGSSNEQF
TRBV20-1 . 11 SAIDGPLPEQY
TRBV27 TRBD1 15 ASSFGTGGRGAYEQY
TRBV6-6 . 10 ASSYSVTEAF
TRBV12-3/TRBV12-4 . 11 ASSPRVQQTQY
TRBV6-1 . 15 ASSERANLLAKNIQY
TRBV7-2 . 12 ASNPRQLNTEAF
TRBV27 . 16 ASSSLSEDLAGRYEQY
TRBV15 . 12 ATSRGGDLETQY
TRBV6-1 . 12 ATRETGRQETQY
TRBV3-1 TRBD2 15 ASSQFGGLAGQETQY
TRBV9 . 11 ASSDEDSIGAF
TRBV7-9 . 13 ASSPGLPGEEKLF
TRBV20-1 TRBD2 11 SARGLAVDTQY